This T cell receptor (delta chain) stems from a study of γδ T cells in repeated Plasmodium falciparum infection. Study as a whole: Donors had four controlled P. falciparum NF54 infections over roughly 590 days. Whole-study findings and limits: Many TCRgamma sequences overlapped between individuals in stable Vgamma9/Vdelta2+ repertoires. Waves of new clonotype selection appeared after repeated controlled infections in Vdelta2-negative, largely Vdelta1+, gammadelta T cells.

Vgamma9/Vdelta2+ and Vdelta2-negative gammadelta T cells were flow-sorted from PBMC for bulk sequencing. TCRdb re-processed the multiplex PCR reads via CATT. The sample holds more than 70,000 delta-chain clones, approximately 0.96% seen once. Looked up from germline, CDR1 is GEAIGNYY and CDR2 is EKD. Between the trimmed V and J ends, which lost 5 bases and 4 bases, there was a span of 31 bases. The length of the CDR3 is 19 residues. This clone was recorded a few times. Its specificity is not known. TCRdb's entry gives the protein of a much larger clone, which mismatches this DNA's translation at residue 4, likely from a read error; the protein reported here is translated from the DNA.

The receptor was isolated from a pool of human donors (malaria-infected and uninfected, not separated). Sequenced input: gamma-delta T cells from blood. J is TRDJ1 and V is TRDV2, with D tentatively TRDD3 (7 bases). The J gene, missing from TCRdb, was assigned here through DNA to germline matching. The CDR3: CACARLPRGIQNDDDKLIF. The CDR3 DNA reads TGTGCCTGTGCCAGACTTCCTCGCGGGATACAGAACGACGACGATAAACTCATCTTT.